Listed here are 24 T cell receptor beta chains from one sample, sequenced in a study of T cells in Graves' hyperthyroidism and ophthalmopathy. Authors of the study amplified TCR beta CDR3 regions from RNA transcripts. When the TCR CDR3 underwent first-round RT-PCR, the HTBI primer set was used. TCRdb independently ran MiXCR on the multiplex PCR reads; one entry per CDR3 protein. The sample comprises hundreds of thousands of distinct CDR3 sequences, approximately 19% of which are singletons, and over 15% rests with the top ten. Sequenced material: blood. These receptor sequences come from a woman aged 45-60 years with Graves' hyperthyroidism that later progressed to Graves' ophthalmopathy.

The sample holds many counts of this clonotype. The chain has TRBV9 and TRBJ1-2; TRBD1 might be the D (5 bases). The CDR3 has 14 amino acids. V lost 0 bases to trimming and J lost 1 base, with 7 bases between them. Germline lookup yields CDR1 SGDLS and CDR2 YYNGEE. CDR3 sequence reads: CASSVDGGNYGYTF. As DNA, the CDR3 is TGTGCCAGCAGCGTAGATGGGGGTAACTATGGCTACACCTTC.

In its sample, this clonotype was seen many times. The chain uses TRBV3-1 and TRBJ1-2, with TRBD1 identical over 8 bases. This CDR3 contains 14 residues. V lost 6 bases and J lost 7; bases outside the gene matches: 10. The germline gives CDR1 LGHDT, CDR2 YNNKEL (reference sequence). CDR3 coding DNA: TGTGCCAGCAGACCGACAGACAGGGGTAGTGGCTACACCTTC. Amino acids: CASRPTDRGSGYTF.

A few counts support this clonotype. This chain connects TRBV2 to TRBJ1-2; the D is unclear. Trimming removed 11 bases from V and 8 bases from J, with 9 bases in between. Germline V gives CDR1 SNHLY, CDR2 FYNNEI. CDR3 length equals 9 residues. Written as DNA, the CDR3 is TGTGCCCTCGGAGTGGGCTACACCTTC. Encoded protein: CALGVGYTF.

This clonotype was detected ten times or more. This sequence joins TRBV2 and TRBJ1-2, with D unclear. V was cut by 10 bases and J by 3 bases, with 21 bases left in between. Germline V lookup: CDR1 SNHLY, CDR2 FYNNEI. The CDR3 has 15 amino acids. The CDR3 DNA reads as TGTGCCATCACCTCTCTAGGCAGGACCGACTATGGCTACACCTTC. This gives the protein CAITSLGRTDYGYTF.

This clonotype was seen repeatedly, ten times or more. The gene calls are TRBV3-1 and TRBJ2-1; D is tentatively TRBD1 or TRBD2 (5 bases each). Trimming removed 4 bases from V and 3 bases from J, with 13 bases in between. This CDR3 has 15 residues. Germline CDR1 is LGHDT and CDR2 is YNNKEL (reference sequence). The CDR3: CASSPFGGVYNEQFF. CDR3 DNA: TGTGCCAGCAGCCCCTTTGGGGGAGTCTACAATGAGCAGTTCTTC.

V gene TRBV10-1 combines with J gene TRBJ2-1; D unclear. The CDR3 extends over 14 amino acids. Germline CDR1 reads WNHNN; CDR2 reads SYGVQD (reference sequence). V was trimmed by 8 bases and J by 0 bases, leaving 11 bases between them. The CDR3 here is CASSGRSSYNEQFF. The CDR3 bases are TGCGCCAGCTCAGGACGGAGCTCCTACAATGAGCAGTTCTTC.

The chain employs TRBV10-3 and TRBJ1-6, with D maybe TRBD1 (5 bases). CDR1 is ENHRY, CDR2 SYGVKD, per germline. The ends were cut back, 7 bases at V and 8 bases at J, with 18 bases in the middle. The CDR3 consists of 15 residues. The CDR3 DNA is TGTGCCATCACCGGGACGGCGGGGCCCGATTCACCCCTCCACTTT. Protein product: CAITGTAGPDSPLHF.

Ten or more counts support this clonotype. The V and J genes are TRBV12-3 or TRBV12-4 and TRBJ2-1; 9 nucleotides agree with TRBD2. V lost 2 bases to trimming and J lost 5 bases; unmatched junction nucleotides: 4. This CDR3 region has 15 residues. The CDR3 DNA is TGTGCCAGCAGTTTAACCCTAGCGGGAAACAATGAGCAGTTCTTC. Translating it yields CASSLTLAGNNEQFF.

The chain combines TRBV6-1 with TRBJ2-5; D is uncertain. Germline V gene data show CDR1 as MNHNS and CDR2 as SASEGT. Trimming removed 5 bases at V and 5 bases at J, with 18 bases between. The CDR3 spans 15 residues. The CDR3 is CASSLDPTSPETQYF. CDR3 in DNA: TGTGCCAGCAGTCTCGACCCAACCTCACCCGAGACCCAGTACTTC.

The gene calls are TRBV6-1 and TRBJ1-2; tentatively, D is TRBD1 (5 bases). V was trimmed by 6 bases and J by 2 bases, leaving 16 bases between them. The CDR3 totals 15 residues. Germline CDR1 MNHNS, CDR2 SASEGT. The chain's CDR3 is CASRGEGFPNYGYTF. For the CDR3, the DNA is TGTGCCAGCAGGGGGGAGGGGTTCCCAAACTATGGCTACACCTTC.

The count of this clonotype is one. The chain recombines TRBV3-1 with TRBJ2-7; D is undetermined. Germline-derived CDR1 and CDR2 are LGHDT and YNNKEL (reference sequence). The CDR3 spans 16 residues. The ends were cut back, 4 bases at V and 2 bases at J, with 18 bases in the middle. CDR3 protein: CASSPDGPNGAYEQYF. CDR3 nucleotides: TGTGCCAGCAGCCCCGACGGGCCTAACGGTGCCTACGAGCAGTACTTC.

This clonotype was seen only a few times. The chain combines TRBV27 with TRBJ2-1, with 7 bases that match TRBD2. Per the germline V gene, CDR1 is MNHEY and CDR2 is SMNVEV (reference sequence). The CDR3 runs 15 residues. Germline trimming cut 7 bases from V and 5 bases from J; bases unmatched to any gene: 11. CDR3 sequence reads: CASTPDLAAHNEQFF. The CDR3 DNA sequence: TGTGCCAGCACCCCAGATCTAGCGGCCCACAATGAGCAGTTCTTC.

The rearrangement joins TRBV20-1 to TRBJ1-6; TRBD1 might be the D (6 bases). V was shortened by 0 bases and J by 11 bases, with 14 bases between the two germline ends. Germline CDR1 and CDR2: DFQATT and SNEGSKA (reference sequence). CDR3 length: 14 residues. The CDR3 reads CSARDHGQSAPLHF. The CDR3 DNA is TGCAGTGCTAGAGATCACGGACAGTCGGCACCCCTCCACTTT.

This clonotype appeared many times. The genes are TRBV3-1 and TRBJ2-5, with 10 positions matching TRBD2. Trimming took 6 bases from V and 2 from J; bases not matched to a gene: 9. CDR1 and CDR2 (germline): LGHDT, YNNKEL (reference sequence). This CDR3 has 16 amino acids. CDR3 bases: TGTGCCAGCAGAGCTAAGCGGGGGGGGGCACAAGAGACCCAGTACTTC. Translated: CASRAKRGGAQETQYF.

This chain links TRBV4-1 with TRBJ1-3; no clear D. The CDR3 extends over 15 amino acids. Trimming took off 7 bases at V and 0 bases at J, with 13 bases between the two ends. Germline V gene data show CDR1 as MGHRA and CDR2 as YSYEKL. Here the CDR3 DNA reads TGCGCCAGCACCGGGCCGGAGAGCTCTGGAAACACCATATATTTT. Translating it yields CASTGPESSGNTIYF.

This clonotype was counted a few times. The chain combines TRBV5-5 with TRBJ2-3, with D perhaps TRBD2 (5 bases). The germline V and J ends were trimmed by 7 bases and 5 bases, with 17 bases remaining between them. The CDR3 covers 14 residues. Per germline, CDR1 SGHKS and CDR2 YYEKEE (reference sequence). This CDR3 is CASVREGFGDTQYF. The CDR3 coding sequence is TGTGCCAGCGTCCGCGAGGGCTTCGGAGATACGCAGTATTTT.

This clonotype was counted a few times. The J gene is TRBJ1-6, the V gene TRBV6-1, with D perhaps matching TRBD1 (5 bases). The CDR3 loop spans 18 amino acids. CDR1 is MNHNS and CDR2 is SASEGT in the germline V gene. Trimming shortened V by 5 bases and J by 7 bases, and 24 bases separated the two germline ends. CDR3 in amino acids: CASSPDGVGWRDNSPLHF. The CDR3 nucleotides read TGTGCCAGCAGTCCCGACGGAGTAGGTTGGCGGGACAATTCACCCCTCCACTTT.

About this clonotype itself: This clone may be a read error of a much larger clone one base away. The V gene is TRBV5-1, the J gene TRBJ1-1, with TRBD1 as a possible D gene (6 bases). CDR1 is SGHRS, CDR2 YFSETQ, per germline. The CDR3 has 12 residues. CDR3 protein: CASSWDNYLALF. The DNA of the CDR3 is TGCGCCAGCAGCTGGGACAATTATCTTGCTCTCTTT.

Turning to this clonotype: At one end, the junction sequence differs from germline, possibly due to a read error. This chain links TRBV9 with TRBJ2-7; 8 positions agree with TRBD2. There are 15 residues in the CDR3. The germline CDR1 and CDR2 sequences are SGDLS and YYNGEE. The CDR3 region is CVSSVEPAGAYEQYF. The CDR3 nucleotides read TGTGTCAGCAGCGTAGAACCAGCGGGGGCCTACGAGCAGTACTTC.

The chain uses TRBV7-8 and TRBJ2-3; a possible D gene is TRBD2 (6 bases). The length of the CDR3 is 18 residues. V gave up 3 bases and J gave up 2 bases, with 21 bases separating them. The germline gives CDR1 SGHVS, CDR2 FQNEAQ. The CDR3 DNA reads as TGTGCCAGCAGCTTGAGGCAGGAATGGCGGGATAACACAGATACGCAGTATTTT. Amino acid sequence: CASSLRQEWRDNTDTQYF.

CDR3 sequence: CASSPTAGGAETQYF. DNA for the CDR3: TGTGCCAGCTCCCCGACGGCGGGGGGCGCAGAGACCCAGTACTTC. This chain uses TRBV6-2 or TRBV6-3 with TRBJ2-5; the match to TRBD2 covers 8 bases. V lost 8 bases, J lost 4 bases, and 12 bases stayed unmatched. Germline V gene data show CDR1 as MNHEY and CDR2 as SVGEGT. The CDR3 consists of 15 residues.

Ten or more counts support this clonotype. This chain links TRBV11-2 with TRBJ2-7; D possibly corresponds to TRBD1 (5 bases). CDR1 and CDR2 (germline): SGHAT, FQNNGV. The V end lost 6 bases, the J end lost 1 base, and 22 bases lay between the germline ends. The CDR3 consists of 17 residues. CDR3 sequence reads: CASRPGHANPFSYEQYF. Written as DNA, the CDR3 is TGTGCCAGCAGACCAGGACATGCGAACCCCTTTTCCTACGAGCAGTACTTC.

This clonotype occurred a few times. The chain couples TRBV7-9 to TRBJ1-5; no clear D gene. V was pared by 5 bases and J by 9 bases, with 20 bases between. This CDR3 is built from 15 residues. The V gene's germline CDR1 is SEHNR and CDR2 FQNEAQ (reference sequence). CDR3 DNA: TGTGCCAGCAGCCGGATGGGAGATCGTTCGGGGCCCCAGCATTTT. Translating it yields CASSRMGDRSGPQHF.

This clonotype has a handful of counts. This chain connects TRBV20-1 to TRBJ1-4, with a possible D match to TRBD1 (6 bases). The V gene lost 0 bases and the J gene lost 2 bases, with 19 bases spanning the gap. CDR1 and CDR2 (germline): DFQATT, SNEGSKA (reference sequence). The CDR3 is 18 residues long. The CDR3 nucleotides are TGCAGTGCTAGAGATAGGTGGGGGGCTAGTCTGACTAATGAAAAACTGTTTTTT. Its translation: CSARDRWGASLTNEKLFF.